The clone carrying this TCR beta chain was seen a few times. This record belongs to a study of human T cells and chemical hapten exposure. Overall study: A roughly 2 cm by roughly 2 cm inner upper arm patch received 2% DPC for sensitization. In the roughly 23-week study, patients were dosed weekly with diphenylcyclopropenone on the scalp throughout.

Time point described: patch test 1, 2 weeks after DPC sensitization. Regarding treatment: therapeutic diphenylcyclopropenone sensitization with weekly scalp DPC. MiXCR, applied by TCRdb to the RACE reads, yields one record per CDR3 protein. Among roughly 70,000 distinct CDR3 sequences listed, roughly 9.8% were seen once. The germline V gene encodes CDR1 SGHDT and CDR2 YYEEEE. V was trimmed by 3 bases and J by 2 bases, leaving 6 bases between them. This CDR3 contains 12 residues. The input for sequencing was whole blood, taken in connection with sensitization to the hapten diphenylcyclopropenone (DPC). This chain links TRBV5-6 with TRBJ2-7; no clear D. The sequence came from a middle-aged woman with alopecia areata. Some clones in this sample may be carry-over from other donors' samples. Here the CDR3 reads CASSWATYEQYF. The CDR3 DNA follows: TGTGCCAGCAGCTGGGCCACCTACGAGCAGTACTTC.